Below are 32 T cell receptor beta chains sequenced from a single sample in a study of shared clonotypes between healthy human individuals. Using immunoSEQ multiplex PCR, the repertoire was profiled, and TCRdb retains in-frame clones only, with some absent. In the table there are fewer than 1.4 million clones, 75% to 80% of which are singletons. The sequenced sample was memory CD4+ T cells from PBMCs. Subset reported: CD45RA-negative fraction. These receptors were obtained from a man younger than 35 in good health. Some clones in this sample may be carry-over from other donors' samples.

The chain links TRBV28 to TRBJ2-3, with TRBD1 identical over 11 bases. Germline CDR1 reads MDHEN; CDR2 reads SYDVKM. This CDR3 is 16 amino acids long. Trimming at V came to 5 bases and at J to 4 bases, leaving 8 bases not matched to a gene. DNA for the CDR3: TGTGCCAGCAGTCCCCAGTCGGGACAGGGGGCAGATACGCAGTATTTT. Translating it yields CASSPQSGQGADTQYF.

The V gene is TRBV6-6, the J gene TRBJ1-3; D is undetermined. Germline V gene sequence: CDR1 MNHNY, CDR2 SVGAGI (reference sequence). The CDR3 is made up of 11 amino acids. Trimming stripped 2 bases from V and 9 bases from J, with 5 bases between. CDR3 sequence reads: CASSYTTTIYF. CDR3 nucleotides: TGTGCCAGCAGTTACACTACCACCATATATTTT.

This chain links TRBV10-3 with TRBJ2-5; D may be TRBD1 (6 bases). The CDR3 totals 15 residues. The germline V and J ends were trimmed by 2 bases and 2 bases, with 12 bases remaining between them. The germline gives CDR1 ENHRY, CDR2 SYGVKD. The CDR3 DNA reads as TGTGCCATCAGTGAGCACAGAGGGGGACAAGAGACCCAGTACTTC. It yields the protein CAISEHRGGQETQYF.

This clone turned up a few times. The chain joins TRBV28 to TRBJ2-1, with 7 bases matching TRBD2. The CDR3 totals 16 residues. Losses at the gene ends were 1 base for V and 0 bases for J; bases not matched to a gene: 3. Germline V gene data show CDR1 as MDHEN and CDR2 as SYDVKM. In DNA, the CDR3 is TGTGCCAGCAGTTTATTGGGCGGGAGCTCCTACAATGAGCAGTTCTTC. Its protein is CASSLLGGSSYNEQFF.

The DNA of the CDR3 is TGTGCCAGCAGTGCCCCCCGGGAGACCCAGTACTTC. Amino acids: CASSAPRETQYF. The chain uses TRBV27 and TRBJ2-5; D not certain. Per germline, CDR1 MNHEY and CDR2 SMNVEV (reference sequence). Trimming took 5 bases from V and 5 from J, leaving 9 bases between them. CDR3 length: 12 amino acids.

The chain recombines TRBV4-3 with TRBJ2-3; D gene unclear. This CDR3 is 14 amino acids long. The ends were cut back, 1 base at V and 6 bases at J, with 11 bases in the middle. Germline loops: CDR1 LGHNA, CDR2 YSLEER. CDR3 protein: CASSQVRVRDTQYF. The CDR3 DNA reads as TGCGCCAGCAGCCAAGTAAGGGTACGGGATACGCAGTATTTT.

The chain combines TRBV30 with TRBJ2-3, with D possibly matching TRBD2 (6 bases). Trimming stripped 1 base from V and 10 bases from J, with 9 bases between. The length of the CDR3 is 11 residues. Germline V gene lookup returns CDR1 GTSNPN and CDR2 SVGIG (reference sequence). The CDR3 coding sequence is TGTGCCTGGAGTGAGGGACTCGCGCAGTATTTT. It codes for CAWSEGLAQYF.

The gene calls are TRBV6-1 and TRBJ2-7, with TRBD2 as a possible D gene (6 bases). Germline V gene lookup returns CDR1 MNHNS and CDR2 SASEGT. There are 15 residues in the CDR3. Trimming took off 6 bases at V and 4 bases at J, with 19 bases between the two ends. The CDR3 reads CASRVGAGGPYEQYF. The DNA of the CDR3 is TGTGCCAGCAGGGTGGGAGCTGGAGGGCCTTACGAGCAGTACTTC.

The chain combines TRBV18 with TRBJ2-1; 8 bases fit TRBD2. CDR3 length equals 17 residues. After removal of 6 bases from V and 3 bases from J, the junction contained 13 bases not matched to a gene. CDR1 is KGHSH, CDR2 LQKENI, per germline. CDR3: CASSPSASGSFYNEQFF. The DNA for the CDR3 is TGTGCCAGCTCTCCTAGTGCGAGCGGGAGTTTCTACAATGAGCAGTTCTTC.

This clone has only one observation. The J gene is TRBJ2-1, the V gene TRBV5-1, with a weak D call TRBD2 (6 bases). CDR1 is SGHRS, CDR2 YFSETQ, per germline. V was cut by 0 bases and J by 3 bases, with 13 bases left in between. This CDR3 region has 16 residues. The DNA for the CDR3 is TGCGCCAGCAGCTTGGATCCGGGAGCCGGCTACAATGAGCAGTTCTTC. It yields the protein CASSLDPGAGYNEQFF.

V is TRBV6-5 and J is TRBJ2-6; D not certain. V lost 6 bases to trimming and J lost 1 base, with 10 bases between them. The CDR3 has 15 residues. Per the germline V gene, CDR1 is MNHEY and CDR2 is SVGAGI. The CDR3 DNA reads as TGTGCCAGCAGCAAGCTAGTATCTGGGGCCAACGTCCTGACTTTC. This gives the protein CASSKLVSGANVLTF.

The chain is built from TRBV6-5 and TRBJ2-2; D is uncertain. Trimming left V 2 bases short and J 2 bases short, with 6 bases between. From germline, CDR1 is MNHEY and CDR2 SVGAGI. The CDR3 totals 14 residues. This chain's CDR3 is CASSYLQNTGELFF. CDR3 DNA sequence: TGTGCCAGCAGTTACCTCCAAAACACCGGGGAGCTGTTTTTT.

The chain links TRBV7-8 to TRBJ1-5; tentative D call: TRBD1 (5 bases). V was cut by 3 bases and J by 1 base, with 13 bases left in between. The CDR3 is made up of 16 amino acids. Germline lookup yields CDR1 SGHVS and CDR2 FQNEAQ. The CDR3 nucleotides are TGTGCCAGCAGCTTCGCCCGGGACCTAAGCAATCAGCCCCAGCATTTT. It codes for CASSFARDLSNQPQHF.

The count of this clone is one. J is TRBJ2-1 and V is TRBV9; a possible D gene is TRBD1 (6 bases). Trimming cost V 4 bases and J 0 bases, with 23 bases left between them. Germline CDR1 is SGDLS and CDR2 is YYNGEE. The CDR3 length is 19 residues. The CDR3: CASSPPDRFPKSSYNEQFF. The CDR3 bases are TGTGCCAGCAGCCCCCCGGACAGATTTCCGAAAAGCTCCTACAATGAGCAGTTCTTC.

The chain employs TRBV5-4 and TRBJ2-3, with 9 bases that match TRBD1. V was clipped by 4 bases and J by 2 bases; unmatched bases: 5. CDR3 length: 15 amino acids. Germline CDR1 reads SGHNT; CDR2 reads YYREEE (reference sequence). CDR3: CASSLGQGTTDTQYF. The CDR3 bases are TGTGCCAGCAGCCTGGGACAGGGAACCACAGATACGCAGTATTTT.

The chain carries TRBV9 and TRBJ2-1, with D perhaps TRBD1 (6 bases). Germline assignment: CDR1 SGDLS and CDR2 YYNGEE. Trimming stripped 0 bases from V and 6 bases from J, with 7 bases between. This CDR3 spans 13 amino acids. The CDR3 DNA follows: TGTGCCAGCAGCGTAGGAGGGGGCAATGAGCAGTTCTTC. It encodes CASSVGGGNEQFF.

As to this clone: Distinct nucleotide sequences in the sample also encode this CDR3. The chain couples TRBV10-3 to TRBJ1-5; D unclear. Trimming stripped 2 bases from V and 3 bases from J, with 5 bases between. Germline V gives CDR1 ENHRY, CDR2 SYGVKD. CDR3 length equals 13 residues. Here the CDR3 reads CAISEVDNQPQHF. DNA of the CDR3: TGTGCCATCAGTGAGGTTGACAATCAGCCCCAGCATTTT.

This chain connects TRBV7-8 to TRBJ2-7; perhaps D is TRBD1 or TRBD2 (6 bases each). V lost 5 bases to trimming and J lost 0 bases, with 14 bases between them. This CDR3 region has 15 residues. From germline, CDR1 is SGHVS and CDR2 FQNEAQ. CDR3 sequence reads: CASSPRGPTSYEQYF. For the CDR3, the DNA is TGTGCCAGCAGCCCCCGGGGGCCCACCTCCTACGAGCAGTACTTC.

This chain uses TRBV2 with TRBJ1-3; D is unresolved. This CDR3 region has 16 residues. Germline assignment: CDR1 SNHLY and CDR2 FYNNEI. V gave up 6 bases and J gave up 0 bases, with 15 bases separating them. DNA for the CDR3: TGTGCCAGCAGCCTCTTACTGATCACCTCTGGAAACACCATATATTTT. Translated: CASSLLLITSGNTIYF.

The J gene is TRBJ1-5, the V gene TRBV19; no reliable D call. CDR3 length: 12 amino acids. Germline values: CDR1 LNHDA, CDR2 SQIVND (reference sequence). V shed 6 bases and J shed 0 bases, with 3 bases lying between them. CDR3 in DNA: TGTGCCAGTAGGGGTAGCAATCAGCCCCAGCATTTT. Protein sequence: CASRGSNQPQHF. Combining the CDR3 with reference TRBV19 and TRBJ1-5 gives the whole variable domain DGGITQSPKYLFRKEGQNVTLSCEQNLNHDAMYWYRQDPGQGLRLIYYSQIVNDFQKGDIAEGYSVSREKKESFPLTVTSAQKNPTAFYLCASRGSNQPQHFGDGTRLSIL.

This chain joins TRBV7-2 and TRBJ2-2; 7 bases are a match to TRBD2. The CDR3 is made up of 17 amino acids. V gave up 0 bases and J gave up 6 bases; unmatched junction bases: 10. In germline, CDR1 is SGHTA, CDR2 FQGNSA. The CDR3 region is CASSLAPTSDFPGELFF. The CDR3 DNA sequence: TGTGCCAGCAGCTTAGCGCCCACTAGCGACTTTCCCGGGGAGCTGTTTTTT.

The V call is TRBV2, the J call TRBJ1-1; D remains unclear. The length of the CDR3 is 13 residues. Trimming removed 10 bases from V and 0 bases from J, with 12 bases in between. Germline V CDR1 and CDR2: SNHLY, FYNNEI. CDR3 coding DNA: TGTGCCAATATGCAAGAAATGAACACTGAAGCTTTCTTT. Translated, it gives CANMQEMNTEAFF.

The chain employs TRBV28 and TRBJ2-1; 10 nucleotides agree with TRBD2. V dropped 7 bases and J dropped 5; count of bases not matched to a gene: 11. The CDR3 is made up of 16 amino acids. The germline V gene encodes CDR1 MDHEN and CDR2 SYDVKM. CDR3 loop: CASNLPGTSANNEQFF. In DNA form, the CDR3 reads TGTGCCAGCAACCTTCCCGGGACTAGCGCCAACAATGAGCAGTTCTTC.

V and J are TRBV7-9 and TRBJ1-5; D ambiguous. V was shortened by 7 bases and J by 1 base, with 8 bases between the two germline ends. The CDR3 totals 13 residues. Per the germline V gene, CDR1 is SEHNR and CDR2 is FQNEAQ (reference sequence). The CDR3 coding sequence is TGTGCCAGCACCACCGGGAGCAATCAGCCCCAGCATTTT. This encodes CASTTGSNQPQHF.

This clone has a single count. The chain is built from TRBV9 and TRBJ2-2; no firm D call. The CDR3 has 16 residues. The V and J ends lost 0 bases and 2 bases respectively, with 11 bases between them. Germline V lookup: CDR1 SGDLS, CDR2 YYNGEE. CDR3 amino acids: CASSVATAPNTGELFF. As DNA, the CDR3 is TGTGCCAGCAGCGTAGCTACAGCCCCTAACACCGGGGAGCTGTTTTTT. Filled out from reference TRBV9 and TRBJ2-2, the complete variable domain reads DSGVTQTPKHLITATGQRVTLRCSPRSGDLSVYWYQQSLDQGLQFLIQYYNGEERAKGNILERFSAQQFPDLHSELNLSSLELGDSALYFCASSVATAPNTGELFFGEGSRLTVL.

The chain has TRBV6-6 and TRBJ1-5; D unclear. CDR3 length: 16 amino acids. V dropped 0 bases and J dropped 2 bases, with 11 bases sitting between them. The germline CDR1 and CDR2 sequences are MNHNY and SVGAGI (reference sequence). CDR3 in amino acids: CASSYSNIEGNQPQHF. DNA for the CDR3: TGTGCCAGCAGTTACTCGAATATTGAGGGCAATCAGCCCCAGCATTTT.

The chain carries TRBV9 and TRBJ2-2; possibly TRBD2 for D (5 bases). This CDR3 spans 14 amino acids. Germline V gene sequence: CDR1 SGDLS, CDR2 YYNGEE. Deletions cut 1 base from V and 5 bases from J, with 9 bases between. The CDR3 DNA is TGTGCCAGCAGCGTATTGACGGGAACCGGGGAGCTGTTTTTT. This encodes CASSVLTGTGELFF.

The chain carries TRBV9 and TRBJ2-1, with 7 bases matching TRBD2. Looked up from germline, CDR1 is SGDLS and CDR2 is YYNGEE. The CDR3 is 14 residues long. Unmatched junction bases numbered 5, after V lost 5 bases and J lost 3 bases. CDR3 sequence reads: CASSPSGIYNEQFF. The CDR3 nucleotides are TGTGCCAGCAGTCCGAGCGGGATCTACAATGAGCAGTTCTTC.

This clone was observed many times. CDR3: CASSLSLQETQYF. CDR3 nucleotide sequence: TGTGCCAGCAGCTTATCCCTGCAAGAGACCCAGTACTTC. The rearrangement joins TRBV11-2 to TRBJ2-5; D remains ambiguous. The V and J ends lost 2 bases and 2 bases respectively, with 6 bases between them. In germline, CDR1 is SGHAT, CDR2 FQNNGV. The CDR3 spans 13 residues. Full variable domain (outside the CDR3, taken from reference TRBV11-2 and TRBJ2-5): EAGVAQSPRYKIIEKRQSVAFWCNPISGHATLYWYQQILGQGPKLLIQFQNNGVVDDSQLPKDRFSAERLKGVDSTLKIQPAKLEDSAVYLCASSLSLQETQYFGPGTRLLVL.

In regard to this clone: Since a far larger clone is one base different, this is likely a read error. Since no conserved phenylalanine or tryptophan closes the CDR3, a read error is the likely cause. This chain links TRBV12-5 with TRBJ2-3; D is possibly TRBD2 (5 bases). This CDR3 contains 17 residues. V gave up 5 bases and J gave up 1 base, with 19 bases separating them. Per germline, CDR1 LGHNT and CDR2 FRNRAP. The CDR3 nucleotides are TGTGCTAGTGGTCCCCTGGCGGGCTTTAAAGGCACAGATACGCAGTATTCT. This codes for CASGPLAGFKGTDTQYS.

The chain has TRBV10-2 and TRBJ2-1; D unclear. The germline gives CDR1 WSHSY, CDR2 SAAADI. V lost 2 bases and J lost 5, with 13 bases in between. The CDR3 extends over 15 amino acids. The chain's CDR3 is CASSELGPSNNEQFF. The CDR3 bases are TGCGCCAGCAGTGAGCTAGGACCCTCGAACAATGAGCAGTTCTTC.

A few counts support this clone. This chain connects TRBV19 to TRBJ1-5; 7 bases agree with TRBD1. V trimming: 5 bases; J trimming: 2 bases; junction bases outside the gene matches: 3. This CDR3 region has 14 residues. Germline CDR1 and CDR2: LNHDA and SQIVND (reference sequence). CDR3 DNA: TGTGCCAGTAGTCCGACAGGGCGCAATCAGCCCCAGCATTTT. Protein: CASSPTGRNQPQHF.